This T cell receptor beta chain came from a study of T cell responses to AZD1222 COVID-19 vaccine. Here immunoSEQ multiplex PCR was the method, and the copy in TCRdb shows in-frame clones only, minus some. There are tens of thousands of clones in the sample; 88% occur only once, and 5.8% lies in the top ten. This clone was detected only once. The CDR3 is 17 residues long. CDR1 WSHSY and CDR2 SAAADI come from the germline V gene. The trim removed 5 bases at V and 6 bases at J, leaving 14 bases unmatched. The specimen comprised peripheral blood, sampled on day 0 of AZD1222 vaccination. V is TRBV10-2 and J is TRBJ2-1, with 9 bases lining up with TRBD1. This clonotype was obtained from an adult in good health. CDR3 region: CASSPTGTGKGGNEQFF. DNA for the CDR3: TGCGCCAGCAGTCCTACCGGGACAGGGAAAGGGGGCAATGAGCAGTTCTTC.